The T cell receptor beta chain described here comes from a study of blood T cell repertoires in COVID-19. Original data processing: Reference gene primer amplification gave estimated nucleated cell counts. The method was immunoSEQ multiplex PCR; TCRdb's version includes in-frame clones alone and lacks a portion of them. V and J calls and clone size follow that table, whereas D and trimming were derived from the DNA. In the table there are 150,000 to 200,000 clones, more than 65% of which are singletons. Participants were aged about 18 to 100 years from roughly 25 US areas. V lost 4 bases, J lost 3 bases, and 20 bases lay in between. The germline CDR1 and CDR2 sequences are SGHRS and YFSETQ. This CDR3 has 16 residues.

Sequenced material: PBMCs or T cells enriched from blood (not recorded which). The source of this sequence is a woman in her 50s with acute COVID-19. The chain joins TRBV5-1 to TRBJ2-7; the D gene is possibly TRBD2 (6 bases). The CDR3 protein is CASSPAVMGSGYEQYV. The CDR3 DNA sequence: TGCGCCAGCAGCCCCGCAGTGATGGGTAGCGGCTACGAGCAGTACGTC.